These 8 T cell receptor beta chains share one sample of origin, sequenced in a study of T cells after yellow fever vaccination (dated 2019 in TCRdb). The library was generated by 5' RACE. The sequencer listed for this sample is Illumina HiSeq 2500. The public reads were reanalyzed by TCRdb: fastp trimming at Q25, MiXCR alignment, in-frame beta chains only. Entries that share a CDR3 protein sequence are merged under the most common genes and DNA. Here the sample has 500,000 to 650,000 distinct CDR3 sequences; 17% occur a single time. The ten largest clones represent approximately 15% of the sample. This specimen's treatment or condition label, interpreted: live attenuated yellow fever vaccine strain. Here the sequenced sample was PBMCs, taken about 5 days after the first yellow fever vaccination. These TCRs come from a young man who received the YFV17D yellow fever vaccine.

This clonotype has at least ten counts. V is TRBV11-3 and J is TRBJ2-2; perhaps TRBD2 as D (6 bases). Trimming stripped 5 bases from V and 6 bases from J, with 13 bases between. This CDR3 region has 14 residues. CDR1 and CDR2 (germline): SGHNT, YENEEA. The CDR3: CASSRGGSPGELFF. Written as DNA, the CDR3 is TGTGCCAGCAGCCGTGGGGGGTCCCCCGGGGAGCTGTTTTTT.

This clonotype was observed a few times. The CDR3 is CASSLQGFTEAFF. In nucleotides, the CDR3 is TGTGCCAGCAGTTTACAGGGGTTCACTGAAGCTTTCTTT. The rearrangement uses TRBV12-3 or TRBV12-4 and TRBJ1-1, with a tentative D call TRBD1 (6 bases). The CDR3 is made up of 13 amino acids. V was cut by 2 bases and J by 4 bases, with 8 bases left in between.

The rearrangement links TRBV9 to TRBJ1-2; D remains ambiguous. The CDR3 is made up of 15 amino acids. Germline CDR1 reads SGDLS; CDR2 reads YYNGEE. The germline V and J ends were trimmed by 0 bases and 3 bases, with 12 bases remaining between them. CDR3 nucleotide sequence: TGTGCCAGCAGCGTAGAGCTGCGGCTGGACTATGGCTACACCTTC. Amino acid sequence: CASSVELRLDYGYTF.

The chain employs TRBV6-5 and TRBJ2-7, with D uncertain. The CDR3 runs to 15 residues. The V end lost 1 base, the J end lost 5 bases, and 15 bases lay between the germline ends. Germline V gene sequence: CDR1 MNHEY, CDR2 SVGAGI. CDR3 sequence reads: CASSYYFMRQHEQYF. The CDR3 nucleotides read TGTGCCAGCAGTTACTATTTTATGAGGCAGCACGAGCAGTACTTC.

The rearrangement joins TRBV29-1 to TRBJ1-3; D ambiguous. The CDR3 contains 13 residues. Germline V gene sequence: CDR1 SQVTM, CDR2 ANQGSEA. The V end lost 4 bases, the J end lost 8 bases, and 15 bases lay between the germline ends. The chain's CDR3 is CSVGSGHGDTIYF. DNA of the CDR3: TGCAGCGTTGGGTCTGGGCACGGGGACACCATATATTTT.

This clonotype has more than one count but fewer than ten. The genes are TRBV9 and TRBJ2-3; tentatively, D is TRBD2 (6 bases). Germline V gene lookup returns CDR1 SGDLS and CDR2 YYNGEE. V lost 3 bases and J lost 2, with 28 bases in between. There are 20 residues in the CDR3. The DNA of the CDR3 is TGTGCCAGCAGCGCGGAGGGGCGGACCGGTTCCTCCCCATACACAGATACGCAGTATTTT. Translated, it gives CASSAEGRTGSSPYTDTQYF.

Only a few counts were recorded for this clonotype. The J gene is TRBJ1-5, the V gene TRBV4-2, with D tentatively TRBD1 (5 bases). Between the trimmed V and J ends, which lost 6 bases and 5 bases, there was a span of 17 bases. Germline V gene lookup returns CDR1 LGHNA and CDR2 YNFKEQ. The CDR3 consists of 15 residues. CDR3 DNA: TGTGCCAGCAGTGGGACGACGGGAAAACATCAGCCCCAGCATTTT. Translated: CASSGTTGKHQPQHF.

A few counts support this clonotype. The chain carries TRBV7-9 and TRBJ1-1; D ambiguous. Germline V lookup: CDR1 SEHNR, CDR2 FQNEAQ (reference sequence). V was shortened by 5 bases and J by 11 bases, with 12 bases between the two germline ends. The CDR3 spans 11 residues. The CDR3 protein is CASSKTPGAFF. In DNA form, the CDR3 reads TGTGCCAGCAGCAAGACCCCTGGGGCTTTCTTT.